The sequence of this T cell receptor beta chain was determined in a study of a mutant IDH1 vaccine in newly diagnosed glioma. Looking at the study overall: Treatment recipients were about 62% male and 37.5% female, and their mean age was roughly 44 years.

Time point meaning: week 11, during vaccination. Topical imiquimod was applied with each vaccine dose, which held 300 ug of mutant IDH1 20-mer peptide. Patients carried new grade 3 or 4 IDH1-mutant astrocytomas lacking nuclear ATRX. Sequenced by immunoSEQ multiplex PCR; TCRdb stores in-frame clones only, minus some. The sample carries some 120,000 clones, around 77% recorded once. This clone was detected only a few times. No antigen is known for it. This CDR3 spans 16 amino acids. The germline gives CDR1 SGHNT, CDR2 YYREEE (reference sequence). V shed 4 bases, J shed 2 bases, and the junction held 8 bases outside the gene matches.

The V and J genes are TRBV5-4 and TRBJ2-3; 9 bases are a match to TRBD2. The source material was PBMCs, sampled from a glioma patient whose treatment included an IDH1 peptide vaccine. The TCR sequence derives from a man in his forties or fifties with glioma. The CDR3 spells CASSLPGGRATDTQYF. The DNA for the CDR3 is TGTGCCAGCAGCCTGCCGGGCGGGAGGGCCACAGATACGCAGTATTTT.